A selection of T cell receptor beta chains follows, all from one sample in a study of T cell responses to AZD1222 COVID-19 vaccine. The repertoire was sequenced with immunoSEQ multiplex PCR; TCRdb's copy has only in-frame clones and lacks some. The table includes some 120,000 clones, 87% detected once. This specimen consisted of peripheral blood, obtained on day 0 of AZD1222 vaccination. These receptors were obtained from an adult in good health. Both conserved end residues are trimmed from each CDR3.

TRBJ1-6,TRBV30,AWSVGTLNSPLH
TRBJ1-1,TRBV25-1,ASSPRPFSNTEAF
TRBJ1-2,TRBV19,ASSDRVYGYT
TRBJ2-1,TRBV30,AWSPGQGNEQF
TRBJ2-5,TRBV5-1,ASGTRQRETQY
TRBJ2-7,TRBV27,ASRLDGLTYEQY
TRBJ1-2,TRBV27,ASSFGGEAYGYT
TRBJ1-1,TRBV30,AWSVTPLGSGAF
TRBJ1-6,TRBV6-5,ASSYMIGSYNSPLH
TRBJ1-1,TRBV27,ASSRTGAPPNTEAF
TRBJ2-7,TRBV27,ASSQGQGSYEQY
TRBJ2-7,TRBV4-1,ASSPPGQTYEQY
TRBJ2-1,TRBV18,ASSMGGFSYNEQF
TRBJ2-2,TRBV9,ASQDGWQNTGELF
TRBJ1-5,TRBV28,ASIPQGGRGSQPQH
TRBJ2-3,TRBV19,ASSIGGLAGFLWGTDTQY
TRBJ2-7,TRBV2,ASSESTYEQY
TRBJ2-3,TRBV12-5,ASGLGRNTDTQY
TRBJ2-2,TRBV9,ASSAGGANTGELF
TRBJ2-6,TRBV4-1,ASSIRGATGANVLT
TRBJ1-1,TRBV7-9,ASSLRATEAF
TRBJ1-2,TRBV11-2,ASSISPAAGYT
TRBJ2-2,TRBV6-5,ATLAGGFTGELF
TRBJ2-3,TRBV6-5,ASRMAGATDTQY
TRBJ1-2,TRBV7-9,ASSFSSRDRNYGYT
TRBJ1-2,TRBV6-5,ASSITVYYGYT
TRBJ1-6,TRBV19,ASSPGTGLFPLH
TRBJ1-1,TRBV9,ASSPSGRNTEAF
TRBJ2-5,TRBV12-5,ASGLVIGAETQY
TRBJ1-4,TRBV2,ASTPPATNEKLF
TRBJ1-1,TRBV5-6,ASSYRGRNTEAF
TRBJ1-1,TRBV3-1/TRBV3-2,ASSQRQSSPGAF
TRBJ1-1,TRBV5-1,ASSAGQGFTEAF
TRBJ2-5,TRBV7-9,ASSLFSLAEMQETQY
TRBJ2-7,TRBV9,ASSVGTGGSYEQY
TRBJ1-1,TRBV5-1,ASSSPSWGTEAF
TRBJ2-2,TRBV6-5,ASRGNTGELF
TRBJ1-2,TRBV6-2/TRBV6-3,ASSRGTLWGYT
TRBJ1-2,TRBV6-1,ASSESGSYGYT
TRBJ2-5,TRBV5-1,ASSLGLGETQY
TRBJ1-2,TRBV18,ASSPPTSRDRGIGYT
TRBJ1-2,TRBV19,ASRWSYGYT
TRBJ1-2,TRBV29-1,SVTDIGYT
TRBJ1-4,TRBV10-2,ASSESVGATNEKLF
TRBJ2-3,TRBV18,ASSPVGLARGRDTQY
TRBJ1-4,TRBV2,ASSALPTGGLVKLF
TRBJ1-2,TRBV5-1,ASSLDSRYGYT
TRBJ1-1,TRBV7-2,ASTRRGGRAF
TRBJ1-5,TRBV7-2,ASARDSNQPQH
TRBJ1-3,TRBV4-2,ASSQDLGNTIY
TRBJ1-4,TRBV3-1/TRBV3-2,ASSQGPPTATNEKLF